The 21 T cell receptor beta chains given below trace back to one sample, sequenced in a study of blood T cell repertoires in COVID-19. Clones were sequenced by immunoSEQ multiplex PCR, and TCRdb holds only the in-frame ones, with some missing. The sample lists more than 50,000 clones, around 79% occurring once. Material for sequencing was peripheral blood. These receptor sequences come from a man in his 70s with active or convalescent COVID-19.

A few counts support this clone. V is TRBV2 and J is TRBJ2-7, with D tentatively TRBD2 (6 bases). Trimming pared 6 bases from V and 0 bases from J, leaving 9 bases between. CDR3 length: 13 residues. Germline loops: CDR1 SNHLY, CDR2 FYNNEI. This CDR3 reads CASSGGISYEQYF. As DNA, the CDR3 is TGTGCCAGCAGCGGGGGAATCTCCTACGAGCAGTACTTC. Full variable domain (outside the CDR3, taken from reference TRBV2 and TRBJ2-7): EPEVTQTPSHQVTQMGQEVILRCVPISNHLYFYWYRQILGQKVEFLVSFYNNEISEKSEIFDDQFSVERPDGSNFTLKIRSTKLEDSAMYFCASSGGISYEQYFGPGTRLTVT.

This clone was detected a few times. The rearrangement uses TRBV27 and TRBJ2-1, with TRBD2 matching over 7 bases. The CDR3 is 15 residues long. Germline V gene lookup returns CDR1 MNHEY and CDR2 SMNVEV (reference sequence). The J segment lost 8 bases and the V segment lost 5 bases, leaving 12 bases of the junction unmatched. CDR3 DNA sequence: TGTGCCAGCAGTCCTCGGGGCGCGGGAGTGGATGAGCAGTTCTTC. Translated, it gives CASSPRGAGVDEQFF.

This rearrangement joins TRBV2 to TRBJ2-7, with D possibly being TRBD2 (7 bases). This CDR3 is built from 15 residues. Germline CDR1 reads SNHLY; CDR2 reads FYNNEI. Trimming took off 1 base at V and 5 bases at J, with 15 bases between the two ends. CDR3 sequence: CASSEVGGAVNEQYF. Here the CDR3 DNA reads TGTGCCAGCAGTGAAGTAGGGGGGGCGGTAAACGAGCAGTACTTC.

The CDR3 coding sequence is TGTGCCAGCTCACCGTCCCAGACAGGGGGTGAAAAACTGTTTTTT. It translates to CASSPSQTGGEKLFF. The chain carries TRBV18 and TRBJ1-4, with 9 bases matching TRBD1. The CDR3 has 15 amino acids. Trimming took 3 bases from V and 7 from J; bases not matched to a gene: 6. Germline CDR1 reads KGHSH; CDR2 reads LQKENI.

The genes are TRBV5-1 and TRBJ1-2, with TRBD1 as a possible D gene (5 bases). The ends were cut back, 0 bases at V and 5 bases at J, with 14 bases in the middle. The germline V gene encodes CDR1 SGHRS and CDR2 YFSETQ. CDR3 length: 15 residues. This CDR3 reads CASSLEASSGYGYTF. The DNA for the CDR3 is TGCGCCAGCAGCTTGGAGGCCAGTTCAGGGTATGGCTACACCTTC.

The chain couples TRBV4-3 to TRBJ2-2; D gene uncertain. The CDR3 has 16 amino acids. CDR1 is LGHNA, CDR2 YSLEER, per germline. Trimming shortened V by 4 bases and J by 6 bases, and 18 bases separated the two germline ends. The CDR3 sequence: CASSLNMVAEAGELFF. Written as DNA, the CDR3 is TGCGCCAGCAGCCTGAATATGGTAGCAGAAGCCGGGGAGCTGTTTTTT.

This sequence joins TRBV19 and TRBJ1-5, with a tentative D call TRBD1 (5 bases). The CDR3 covers 15 residues. V lost 4 bases and J 0 bases, leaving 10 bases between the germline ends. The germline CDR1 and CDR2 sequences are LNHDA and SQIVND (reference sequence). In DNA, the CDR3 is TGTGCCAGTAGTACACCACAGGTTAGCAATCAGCCCCAGCATTTT. It codes for CASSTPQVSNQPQHF.

This clone was detected once. The chain carries TRBV6-6 and TRBJ2-7; TRBD1 might be the D (6 bases). The CDR3 runs to 14 residues. The V gene's germline CDR1 is MNHNY and CDR2 SVGAGI (reference sequence). V gave up 6 bases and J gave up 1 base, with 13 bases separating them. This chain's CDR3 is CASSPMTGSYEQYF. CDR3 nucleotides: TGTGCCAGCAGCCCTATGACAGGTTCCTACGAGCAGTACTTC.

V and J are TRBV7-2 and TRBJ2-3, with TRBD1 matching 10 bases. Germline values: CDR1 SGHTA, CDR2 FQGNSA. Trimming at V came to 9 bases and at J to 4 bases, leaving 13 bases not matched to a gene. The CDR3 runs to 16 residues. Here the CDR3 reads CASRLTGGANADTQYF. The CDR3 DNA reads TGTGCCAGTCGGCTGACAGGGGGCGCGAACGCAGATACGCAGTATTTT.

The J gene is TRBJ1-2, the V gene TRBV7-6; D is unresolved. The length of the CDR3 is 15 residues. V was clipped by 1 base and J by 4 bases, with 13 bases between them. The V gene's germline CDR1 is SGHVS and CDR2 FNYEAQ. The CDR3 protein is CASSLGLGSVYGYTF. CDR3 coding DNA: TGTGCCAGCAGCTTAGGGCTCGGGAGCGTCTATGGCTACACCTTC.

The chain employs TRBV6-5 and TRBJ1-1; the match to TRBD1 covers 9 bases. The CDR3 runs to 16 residues. Germline CDR1 MNHEY, CDR2 SVGAGI. J was trimmed by 6 bases and V by 4 bases; bases with no gene match: 12. CDR3 sequence: CASSSLPGQGVSEAFF. The CDR3 DNA follows: TGTGCCAGCAGTTCTCTGCCGGGACAGGGTGTATCTGAAGCTTTCTTT.

The chain uses TRBV28 and TRBJ2-3; 10 nucleotides agree with TRBD2. Looked up from germline, CDR1 is MDHEN and CDR2 is SYDVKM. The CDR3 sequence is 15 residues long. Trimming at V came to 10 bases and at J to 3 bases, leaving 10 bases not matched to a gene. CDR3 in DNA: TGTGCCATCTGGGCTAGCGGGGGTAGGACAGATACGCAGTATTTT. Its protein is CAIWASGGRTDTQYF.

The rearrangement uses TRBV18 and TRBJ1-6; D might be TRBD1 (5 bases). The V end lost 3 bases, the J end lost 7 bases, and 10 bases lay between the germline ends. There are 14 residues in the CDR3. The germline CDR1 and CDR2 sequences are KGHSH and LQKENI. The CDR3 DNA reads as TGTGCCAGCTCACCCCGGGACTCGAATTCACCCCTCCACTTT. This encodes CASSPRDSNSPLHF. Using reference TRBV18 and TRBJ1-6 for the parts outside the CDR3, the full variable domain is NAGVMQNPRHLVRRRGQEARLRCSPMKGHSHVYWYRQLPEEGLKFMVYLQKENIIDESGMPKERFSAEFPKEGPSILRIQQVVRGDSAAYFCASSPRDSNSPLHFGNGTRLTVT.

The CDR3 loop reads CASSFGSTEAFF. Here the CDR3 DNA reads TGTGCCAGCAGTTTCGGGTCCACTGAAGCTTTCTTT. The chain links TRBV6-5 to TRBJ1-1; D not resolved. The CDR3 length is 12 residues. V was clipped by 4 bases and J by 4 bases, with 7 bases between them. Germline V gene sequence: CDR1 MNHEY, CDR2 SVGAGI.

For the CDR3, the DNA is TGTGCCAGCAGCTTAGGTCCGTTAGAGATGAATTCACCCCTCCACTTT. This translates into CASSLGPLEMNSPLHF. The chain has TRBV7-2 and TRBJ1-6; D is uncertain. V lost 1 base and J lost 7, with 14 bases in between. The CDR3 totals 16 residues. Germline values: CDR1 SGHTA, CDR2 FQGNSA.

The rearrangement links TRBV19 to TRBJ2-5; D might be TRBD1 (5 bases). CDR3 length: 14 amino acids. Germline CDR1 LNHDA, CDR2 SQIVND (reference sequence). Trimming took 5 bases from V and 0 from J, leaving 10 bases between them. CDR3 nucleotide sequence: TGTGCCAGTAGTCCAAACAGGTACCAAGAGACCCAGTACTTC. Amino acid sequence: CASSPNRYQETQYF.

This clone was detected once. The V and J genes are TRBV6-4 and TRBJ1-6, with D possibly being TRBD1 (5 bases). Trimming stripped 6 bases from V and 7 bases from J, with 10 bases between. Looked up from germline, CDR1 is MRHNA and CDR2 is SNTAGT. This CDR3 contains 13 residues. CDR3 bases: TGTGCCAGCAGCAGGGAGGAAAATTCACCCCTCCACTTT. Translation: CASSREENSPLHF.

The chain joins TRBV19 to TRBJ2-5, with D unclear. V was shortened by 6 bases and J by 4 bases, with 12 bases between the two germline ends. This CDR3 region has 13 residues. Germline CDR1 is LNHDA and CDR2 is SQIVND (reference sequence). In DNA form, the CDR3 reads TGTGCCAGTAGCCTCCAGGTTAGAGAGACCCAGTACTTC. Translated: CASSLQVRETQYF.

This chain joins TRBV11-2 and TRBJ1-1; perhaps TRBD1 as D (6 bases). Germline CDR1 reads SGHAT; CDR2 reads FQNNGV. V lost 0 bases, J lost 4 bases, and 6 bases lay in between. There are 13 residues in the CDR3. The CDR3 coding sequence is TGTGCCAGCAGCTTAGAACAGGGCACTGAAGCTTTCTTT. It encodes CASSLEQGTEAFF.

This clone was seen repeatedly, ten times or more. This chain uses TRBV7-8 with TRBJ2-3; 8 bases match TRBD2. J was trimmed by 7 bases and V by 0 bases; bases with no gene match: 9. Per the germline V gene, CDR1 is SGHVS and CDR2 is FQNEAQ. The CDR3 has 16 residues. The CDR3 loop is CASSLAGTRGRNTQYF. The DNA of the CDR3 is TGTGCCAGCAGCTTAGCTGGGACTAGAGGGAGAAATACGCAGTATTTT.

V is TRBV12-3 or TRBV12-4 and J is TRBJ2-1; unclear D gene. The CDR3 contains 11 residues. Trimming took off 3 bases at V and 6 bases at J, with 3 bases between the two ends. The CDR3 region has the DNA TGTGCCAGCAGTTTCCGCAATGAGCAGTTCTTC. Translation gives CASSFRNEQFF.